Listed below are T cell receptor beta chains from one sample, sequenced in a study of control samples from healthy donors and cancer patients. Sequencing used immunoSEQ multiplex PCR; TCRdb keeps in-frame clones, though not all of them. The profile shows 110,000 or so clones, roughly 91% of them singletons. Sequenced input: blood. These receptors came from a woman in her 50s in good health. Both conserved end residues are part of each CDR3. D genes are given only for firm matches. The size of a clone is reported for some rows only, either as once, few or many, or as a class for expanded clones.

D gene	V gene	J gene	clone size	CDR3 DNA	CDR3 protein
.	TRBV19	TRBJ1-2	.	TGTGCCAGTAGTATAAGCGGAGCTAACTATGGCTACACCTTC	CASSISGANYGYTF
.	TRBV18	TRBJ1-1	.	TGTGCCAGCTCAAAAGGGGGGCGGGACACTGAAGCTTTCTTT	CASSKGGRDTEAFF
.	TRBV12-3/TRBV12-4	TRBJ1-1	.	TGTGCCAGCAGTTATGGCACTGAAGCTTTCTTT	CASSYGTEAFF
TRBD1	TRBV18	TRBJ1-1	.	TGTGCCAGCTCACCTCCGGCGGGACAGGGGGGACTGAACACTGAAGCTTTCTTT	CASSPPAGQGGLNTEAFF
.	TRBV23-1	TRBJ1-2	.	TGCGCCAGCAAGCGGGCGGGCTACACCTTC	CASKRAGYTF
TRBD2	TRBV23-1	TRBJ2-5	.	TGCGCCAGCAGTCAATTGTTAGCGGGGCACCAAGAGACCCAGTACTTC	CASSQLLAGHQETQYF
TRBD1	TRBV6-5	TRBJ2-3	.	TGTGCCAGCAGTACAGGGGGGTTCACAGATACGCAGTATTTT	CASSTGGFTDTQYF
.	TRBV12-5	TRBJ2-1	.	TGTGCTAGTGGACCTCGAGAGTATAATGAGCAGTTCTTC	CASGPREYNEQFF
TRBD2	TRBV5-1	TRBJ2-3	.	TGCGCCAGCAGCTCGACGTTAGCGGGGGGCCCCACAGATACGCAGTATTTT	CASSSTLAGGPTDTQYF
.	TRBV6-2/TRBV6-3	TRBJ1-1	.	TGTGCCAGCAGTTACCCCCATCAGACCATGAACACTGAAGCTTTCTTT	CASSYPHQTMNTEAFF
TRBD2	TRBV7-2	TRBJ2-5	.	TGTGCCAGCAGCTTAGCCAGCCTAGCGGGAGGGCTCCAAGAGACCCAGTACTTC	CASSLASLAGGLQETQYF
.	TRBV6-2/TRBV6-3	TRBJ2-3	.	TGTGCCAGCAGTTACCCCGTGGCCCCCACAGATACGCAGTATTTT	CASSYPVAPTDTQYF
.	TRBV16	TRBJ2-1	.	TGTGCCAGCAGCCAATCTGCAGGGAGGAGGTCCTACAATGAGCAGTTCTTC	CASSQSAGRRSYNEQFF
.	TRBV7-9	TRBJ2-1	.	TGTGCGGAAAGCAGGGGAAACTCCTACAATGAGCAGTTCTTC	CAESRGNSYNEQFF
.	TRBV7-2	TRBJ2-7	once	TGTGCCAGCAGCTTAAACTACGAGCAGTACTTC	CASSLNYEQYF
.	TRBV6-6	TRBJ2-3	.	TGTGCCAGCAAGAGCGGCGGGACCACAGATACGCAGTATTTT	CASKSGGTTDTQYF
TRBD2	TRBV27	TRBJ2-1	few	TGTGCCAGCAGTTCCCTGGGACTAGCGGGAGAGGGGAATGAGCAGTTCTTC	CASSSLGLAGEGNEQFF
TRBD2	TRBV7-2	TRBJ2-3	.	TGTGCCAGCAGCCTGCATACCCGACTAGCGGGGCTTAGCACAGATACGCAGTATTTT	CASSLHTRLAGLSTDTQYF
.	TRBV7-6	TRBJ2-3	once	TGTGCCAGCAGTTCACAAGGGGCCGTTGCAGATACGCAGTATTTT	CASSSQGAVADTQYF
TRBD1	TRBV7-9	TRBJ2-7	.	TGTGCCAGCAGCCACCCCGGGACAGGGGCCTACGAGCAGTACTTC	CASSHPGTGAYEQYF
.	TRBV7-9	TRBJ2-5	.	TGTGCCAGCAGCTTCTTTGGTCAAGAGACCCAGTACTTC	CASSFFGQETQYF
.	TRBV19	TRBJ2-7	.	TGTGCGACGAGGGGCGACCGATACGAGCAGTACTTC	CATRGDRYEQYF